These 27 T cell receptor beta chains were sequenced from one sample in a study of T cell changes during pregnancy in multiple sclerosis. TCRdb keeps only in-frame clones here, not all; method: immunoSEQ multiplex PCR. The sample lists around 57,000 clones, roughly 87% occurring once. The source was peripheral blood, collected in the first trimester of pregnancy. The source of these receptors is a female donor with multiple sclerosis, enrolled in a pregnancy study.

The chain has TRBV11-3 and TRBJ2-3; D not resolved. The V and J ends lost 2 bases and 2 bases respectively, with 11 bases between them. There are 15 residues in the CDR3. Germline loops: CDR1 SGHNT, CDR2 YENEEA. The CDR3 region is CASSLREAYTDTQYF. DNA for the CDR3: TGTGCCAGCAGCTTACGAGAGGCCTACACAGATACGCAGTATTTT. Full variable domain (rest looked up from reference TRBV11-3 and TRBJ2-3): EAGVVQSPRYKIIEKKQPVAFWCNPISGHNTLYWYLQNLGQGPELLIRYENEEAVDDSQLPKDRFSAERLKGVDSTLKIQPAELGDSAVYLCASSLREAYTDTQYFGPGTRLTVL.

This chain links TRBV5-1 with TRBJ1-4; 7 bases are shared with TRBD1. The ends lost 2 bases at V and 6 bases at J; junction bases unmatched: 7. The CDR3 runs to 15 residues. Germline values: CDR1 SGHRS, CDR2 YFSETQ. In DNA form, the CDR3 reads TGCGCCAGCAGCTTAAGTCAGGGGGGCGATGAAAAACTGTTTTTT. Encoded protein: CASSLSQGGDEKLFF.

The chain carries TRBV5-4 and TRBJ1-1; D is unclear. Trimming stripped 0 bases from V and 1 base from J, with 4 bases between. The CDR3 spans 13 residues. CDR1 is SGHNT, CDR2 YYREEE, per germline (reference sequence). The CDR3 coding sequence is TGTGCCAGCAGCTTGGCGGGGAACACTGAAGCTTTCTTT. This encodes CASSLAGNTEAFF.

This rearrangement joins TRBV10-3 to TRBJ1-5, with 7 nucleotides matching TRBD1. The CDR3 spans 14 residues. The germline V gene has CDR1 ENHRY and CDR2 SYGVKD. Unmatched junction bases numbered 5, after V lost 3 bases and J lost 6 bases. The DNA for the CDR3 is TGTGCCATCAGTGAAACAGGGGCGGGTCAGCCCCAGCATTTT. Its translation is CAISETGAGQPQHF.

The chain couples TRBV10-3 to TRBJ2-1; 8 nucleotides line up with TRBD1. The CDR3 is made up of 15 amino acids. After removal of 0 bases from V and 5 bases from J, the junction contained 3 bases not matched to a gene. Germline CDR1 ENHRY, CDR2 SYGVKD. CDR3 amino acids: CAISESVTGDNEQFF. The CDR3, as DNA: TGTGCCATCAGTGAGTCGGTGACAGGGGACAATGAGCAGTTCTTC.

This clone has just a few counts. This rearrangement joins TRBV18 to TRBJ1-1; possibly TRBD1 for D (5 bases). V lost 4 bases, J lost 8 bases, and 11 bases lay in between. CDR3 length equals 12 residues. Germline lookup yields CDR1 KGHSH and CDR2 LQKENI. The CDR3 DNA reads TGTGCCAGCTCACTCGAAGGGGCCGAAGCTTTCTTT. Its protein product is CASSLEGAEAFF.

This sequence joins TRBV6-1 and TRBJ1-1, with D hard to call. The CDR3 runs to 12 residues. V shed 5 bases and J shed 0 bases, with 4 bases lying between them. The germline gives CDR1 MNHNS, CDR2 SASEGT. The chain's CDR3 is CASSLLNTEAFF. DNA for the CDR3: TGTGCCAGCAGTTTATTGAACACTGAAGCTTTCTTT.

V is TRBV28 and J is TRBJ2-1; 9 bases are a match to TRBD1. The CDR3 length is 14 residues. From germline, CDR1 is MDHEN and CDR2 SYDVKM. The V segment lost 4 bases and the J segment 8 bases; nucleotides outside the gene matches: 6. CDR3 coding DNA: TGTGCCAGCAGTTCCGGGACAGGGATGTATGAGCAGTTCTTC. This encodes CASSSGTGMYEQFF.

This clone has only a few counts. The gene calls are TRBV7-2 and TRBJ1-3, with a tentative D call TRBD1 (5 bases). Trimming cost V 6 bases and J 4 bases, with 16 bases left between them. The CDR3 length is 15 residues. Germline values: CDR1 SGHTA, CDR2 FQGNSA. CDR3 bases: TGTGCCAGCAGTTCCTTTAGGGGATCGGGAAACACCATATATTTT. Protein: CASSSFRGSGNTIYF.

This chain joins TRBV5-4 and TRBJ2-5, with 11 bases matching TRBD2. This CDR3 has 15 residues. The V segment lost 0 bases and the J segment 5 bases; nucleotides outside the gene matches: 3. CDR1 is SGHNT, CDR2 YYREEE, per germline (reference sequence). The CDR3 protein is CASSLVAGGQETQYF. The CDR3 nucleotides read TGTGCCAGCAGCTTGGTAGCGGGGGGGCAGGAGACCCAGTACTTC.

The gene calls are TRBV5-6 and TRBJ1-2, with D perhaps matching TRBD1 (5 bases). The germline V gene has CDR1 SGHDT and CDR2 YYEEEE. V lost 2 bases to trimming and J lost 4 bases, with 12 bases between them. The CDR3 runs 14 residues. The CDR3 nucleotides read TGTGCCAGCAGCTTAGTGGGGCGCGTCTATGGCTACACCTTC. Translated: CASSLVGRVYGYTF.

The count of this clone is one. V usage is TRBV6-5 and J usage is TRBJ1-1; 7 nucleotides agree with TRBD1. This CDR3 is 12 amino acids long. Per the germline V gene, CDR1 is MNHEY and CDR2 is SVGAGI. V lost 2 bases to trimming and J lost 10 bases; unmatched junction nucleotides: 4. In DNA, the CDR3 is TGTGCCAGCAGTTACGAGGGACAGCGAGCTTTCTTT. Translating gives CASSYEGQRAFF.

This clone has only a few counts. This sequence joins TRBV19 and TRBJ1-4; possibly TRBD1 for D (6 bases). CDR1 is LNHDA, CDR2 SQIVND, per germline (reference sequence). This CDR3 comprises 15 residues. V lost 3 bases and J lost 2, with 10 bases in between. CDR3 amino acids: CASSIGGATNEKLFF. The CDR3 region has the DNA TGTGCCAGTAGTATTGGGGGGGCGACTAATGAAAAACTGTTTTTT.

CDR3 in amino acids: CASSDYSQAAYEQYF. As DNA, the CDR3 is TGTGCCAGCAGTGATTACAGCCAAGCAGCCTACGAGCAGTACTTC. V is TRBV2 and J is TRBJ2-7; D unclear. The CDR3 contains 15 residues. Germline values: CDR1 SNHLY, CDR2 FYNNEI. Deletions cut 3 bases from V and 2 bases from J, with 14 bases between. Supplemented by reference TRBV2 and TRBJ2-7, the full variable domain reads EPEVTQTPSHQVTQMGQEVILRCVPISNHLYFYWYRQILGQKVEFLVSFYNNEISEKSEIFDDQFSVERPDGSNFTLKIRSTKLEDSAMYFCASSDYSQAAYEQYFGPGTRLTVT.

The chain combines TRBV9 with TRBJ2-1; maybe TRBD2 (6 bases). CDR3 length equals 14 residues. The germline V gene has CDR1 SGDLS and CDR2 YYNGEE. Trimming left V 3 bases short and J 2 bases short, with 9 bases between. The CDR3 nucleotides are TGTGCCAGCAGCGCGGGGGTAGCCTACAATGAGCAGTTCTTC. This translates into CASSAGVAYNEQFF.

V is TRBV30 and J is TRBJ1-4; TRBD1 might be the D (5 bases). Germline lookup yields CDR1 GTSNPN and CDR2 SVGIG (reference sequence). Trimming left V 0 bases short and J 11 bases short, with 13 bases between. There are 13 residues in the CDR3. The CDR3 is CAWSVQAGNKLFF. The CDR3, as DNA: TGTGCCTGGAGTGTACAGGCAGGCAACAAACTGTTTTTT.

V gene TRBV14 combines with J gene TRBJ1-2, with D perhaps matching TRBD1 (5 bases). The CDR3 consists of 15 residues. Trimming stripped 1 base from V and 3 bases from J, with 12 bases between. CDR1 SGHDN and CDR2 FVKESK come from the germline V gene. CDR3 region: CASSQVSGIYYGYTF. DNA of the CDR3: TGTGCCAGCAGCCAAGTTTCAGGGATATACTATGGCTACACCTTC.

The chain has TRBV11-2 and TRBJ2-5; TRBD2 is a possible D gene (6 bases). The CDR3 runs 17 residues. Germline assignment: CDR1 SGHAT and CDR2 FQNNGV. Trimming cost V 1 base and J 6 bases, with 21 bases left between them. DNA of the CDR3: TGTGCCAGCAGCTTAGGGTGGTTCGGGCCGGCGGGGAAGACCCAGTACTTC. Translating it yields CASSLGWFGPAGKTQYF.

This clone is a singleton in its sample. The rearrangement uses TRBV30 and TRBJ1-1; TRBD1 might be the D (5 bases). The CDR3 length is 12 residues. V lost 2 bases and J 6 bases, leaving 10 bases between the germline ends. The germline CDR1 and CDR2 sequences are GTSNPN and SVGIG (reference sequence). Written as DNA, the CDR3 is TGTGCCTGGAGTTTATCAGGGCCTGAAGCTTTCTTT. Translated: CAWSLSGPEAFF. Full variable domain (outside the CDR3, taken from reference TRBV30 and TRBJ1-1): SQTIHQWPATLVQPVGSPLSLECTVEGTSNPNLYWYRQAAGRGLQLLFYSVGIGQISSEVPQNLSASRPQDRQFILSSKKLLLSDSGFYLCAWSLSGPEAFFGQGTRLTVV.

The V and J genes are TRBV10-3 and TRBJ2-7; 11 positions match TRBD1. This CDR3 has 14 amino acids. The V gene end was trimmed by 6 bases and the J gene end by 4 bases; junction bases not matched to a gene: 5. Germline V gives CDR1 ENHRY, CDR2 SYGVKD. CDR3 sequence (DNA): TGTGCCATCAGCAAGGGACAGGGGGGGTACGAGCAGTACTTC. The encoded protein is CAISKGQGGYEQYF.

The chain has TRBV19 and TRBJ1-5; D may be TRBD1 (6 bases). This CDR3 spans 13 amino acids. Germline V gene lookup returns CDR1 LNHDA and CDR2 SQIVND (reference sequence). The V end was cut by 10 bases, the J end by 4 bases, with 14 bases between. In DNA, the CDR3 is TGTGCCATCTCTTCCCAGGGGAATCAGCCCCAGCATTTT. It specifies CAISSQGNQPQHF.

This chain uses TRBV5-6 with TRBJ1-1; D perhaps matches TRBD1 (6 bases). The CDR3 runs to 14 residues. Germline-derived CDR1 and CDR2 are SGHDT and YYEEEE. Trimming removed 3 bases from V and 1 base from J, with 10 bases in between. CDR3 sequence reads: CASSWGRPNTEAFF. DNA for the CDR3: TGTGCCAGCAGCTGGGGGCGGCCGAACACTGAAGCTTTCTTT.

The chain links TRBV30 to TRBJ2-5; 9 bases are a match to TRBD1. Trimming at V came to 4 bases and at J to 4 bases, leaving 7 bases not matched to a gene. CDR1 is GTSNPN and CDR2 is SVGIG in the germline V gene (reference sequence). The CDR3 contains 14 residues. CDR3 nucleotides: TGTGCCTGGATCTTCACAGGGGGCGTAGAGACCCAGTACTTC. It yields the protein CAWIFTGGVETQYF.

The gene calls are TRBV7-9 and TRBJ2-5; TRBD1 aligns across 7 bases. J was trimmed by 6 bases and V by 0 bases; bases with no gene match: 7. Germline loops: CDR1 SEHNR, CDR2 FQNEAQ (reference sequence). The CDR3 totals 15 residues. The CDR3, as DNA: TGTGCCAGCAGCTTAGCTGTCGGCAGGGGGAAGACCCAGTACTTC. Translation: CASSLAVGRGKTQYF.

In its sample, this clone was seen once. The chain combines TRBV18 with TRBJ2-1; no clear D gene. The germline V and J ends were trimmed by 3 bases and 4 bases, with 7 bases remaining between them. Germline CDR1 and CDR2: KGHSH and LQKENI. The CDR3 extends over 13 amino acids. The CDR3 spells CASSPSSYNEQFF. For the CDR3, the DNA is TGTGCCAGCTCACCTAGCTCTTACAATGAGCAGTTCTTC. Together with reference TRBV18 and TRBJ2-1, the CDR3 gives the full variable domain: NAGVMQNPRHLVRRRGQEARLRCSPMKGHSHVYWYRQLPEEGLKFMVYLQKENIIDESGMPKERFSAEFPKEGPSILRIQQVVRGDSAAYFCASSPSSYNEQFFGPGTRLTVL.

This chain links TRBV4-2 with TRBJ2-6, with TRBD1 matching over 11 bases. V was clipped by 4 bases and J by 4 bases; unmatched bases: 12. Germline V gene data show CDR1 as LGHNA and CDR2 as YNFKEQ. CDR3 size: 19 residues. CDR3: CASSRRTGGDLGGANVLTF. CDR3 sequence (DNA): TGTGCCAGCAGCCGCCGGACAGGGGGCGATTTGGGGGGGGCCAACGTCCTGACTTTC.

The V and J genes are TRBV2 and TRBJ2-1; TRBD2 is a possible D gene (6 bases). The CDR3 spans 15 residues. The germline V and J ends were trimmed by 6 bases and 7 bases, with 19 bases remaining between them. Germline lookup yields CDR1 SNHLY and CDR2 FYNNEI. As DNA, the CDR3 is TGTGCCAGCAGCGGGATCCTCGGGACTCCTAATGAGCAGTTCTTC. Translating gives CASSGILGTPNEQFF.